This T cell receptor beta chain was retrieved from a study of monozygotic twins with cystic fibrosis. Concerning this clone itself: The antigen is unknown.

Sequencing was performed with immunoSEQ multiplex PCR; in TCRdb, only in-frame clones are kept and a portion is missing. This sample has around 25,000 clones, with around 96% found just once. General study findings and limits: Low clonality (median 0.0095) suggested a mostly naive repertoire. Age, concordance and disease severity did not associate with shared CDR3 numbers.

This clonotype was sampled from a girl under 10 years old with cystic fibrosis. Material: blood.

The CDR3 spells CASTTRTGKPYEQYF. CDR3 DNA: TGTGCCAGCACCACGCGGACAGGTAAACCCTACGAGCAGTACTTC. The chain combines TRBV6-1 with TRBJ2-7, with 7 bases matching TRBD1. V shed 7 bases, J shed 2 bases, and the junction held 11 bases outside the gene matches. This CDR3 region has 15 residues. CDR1 is MNHNS, CDR2 SASEGT, per germline.